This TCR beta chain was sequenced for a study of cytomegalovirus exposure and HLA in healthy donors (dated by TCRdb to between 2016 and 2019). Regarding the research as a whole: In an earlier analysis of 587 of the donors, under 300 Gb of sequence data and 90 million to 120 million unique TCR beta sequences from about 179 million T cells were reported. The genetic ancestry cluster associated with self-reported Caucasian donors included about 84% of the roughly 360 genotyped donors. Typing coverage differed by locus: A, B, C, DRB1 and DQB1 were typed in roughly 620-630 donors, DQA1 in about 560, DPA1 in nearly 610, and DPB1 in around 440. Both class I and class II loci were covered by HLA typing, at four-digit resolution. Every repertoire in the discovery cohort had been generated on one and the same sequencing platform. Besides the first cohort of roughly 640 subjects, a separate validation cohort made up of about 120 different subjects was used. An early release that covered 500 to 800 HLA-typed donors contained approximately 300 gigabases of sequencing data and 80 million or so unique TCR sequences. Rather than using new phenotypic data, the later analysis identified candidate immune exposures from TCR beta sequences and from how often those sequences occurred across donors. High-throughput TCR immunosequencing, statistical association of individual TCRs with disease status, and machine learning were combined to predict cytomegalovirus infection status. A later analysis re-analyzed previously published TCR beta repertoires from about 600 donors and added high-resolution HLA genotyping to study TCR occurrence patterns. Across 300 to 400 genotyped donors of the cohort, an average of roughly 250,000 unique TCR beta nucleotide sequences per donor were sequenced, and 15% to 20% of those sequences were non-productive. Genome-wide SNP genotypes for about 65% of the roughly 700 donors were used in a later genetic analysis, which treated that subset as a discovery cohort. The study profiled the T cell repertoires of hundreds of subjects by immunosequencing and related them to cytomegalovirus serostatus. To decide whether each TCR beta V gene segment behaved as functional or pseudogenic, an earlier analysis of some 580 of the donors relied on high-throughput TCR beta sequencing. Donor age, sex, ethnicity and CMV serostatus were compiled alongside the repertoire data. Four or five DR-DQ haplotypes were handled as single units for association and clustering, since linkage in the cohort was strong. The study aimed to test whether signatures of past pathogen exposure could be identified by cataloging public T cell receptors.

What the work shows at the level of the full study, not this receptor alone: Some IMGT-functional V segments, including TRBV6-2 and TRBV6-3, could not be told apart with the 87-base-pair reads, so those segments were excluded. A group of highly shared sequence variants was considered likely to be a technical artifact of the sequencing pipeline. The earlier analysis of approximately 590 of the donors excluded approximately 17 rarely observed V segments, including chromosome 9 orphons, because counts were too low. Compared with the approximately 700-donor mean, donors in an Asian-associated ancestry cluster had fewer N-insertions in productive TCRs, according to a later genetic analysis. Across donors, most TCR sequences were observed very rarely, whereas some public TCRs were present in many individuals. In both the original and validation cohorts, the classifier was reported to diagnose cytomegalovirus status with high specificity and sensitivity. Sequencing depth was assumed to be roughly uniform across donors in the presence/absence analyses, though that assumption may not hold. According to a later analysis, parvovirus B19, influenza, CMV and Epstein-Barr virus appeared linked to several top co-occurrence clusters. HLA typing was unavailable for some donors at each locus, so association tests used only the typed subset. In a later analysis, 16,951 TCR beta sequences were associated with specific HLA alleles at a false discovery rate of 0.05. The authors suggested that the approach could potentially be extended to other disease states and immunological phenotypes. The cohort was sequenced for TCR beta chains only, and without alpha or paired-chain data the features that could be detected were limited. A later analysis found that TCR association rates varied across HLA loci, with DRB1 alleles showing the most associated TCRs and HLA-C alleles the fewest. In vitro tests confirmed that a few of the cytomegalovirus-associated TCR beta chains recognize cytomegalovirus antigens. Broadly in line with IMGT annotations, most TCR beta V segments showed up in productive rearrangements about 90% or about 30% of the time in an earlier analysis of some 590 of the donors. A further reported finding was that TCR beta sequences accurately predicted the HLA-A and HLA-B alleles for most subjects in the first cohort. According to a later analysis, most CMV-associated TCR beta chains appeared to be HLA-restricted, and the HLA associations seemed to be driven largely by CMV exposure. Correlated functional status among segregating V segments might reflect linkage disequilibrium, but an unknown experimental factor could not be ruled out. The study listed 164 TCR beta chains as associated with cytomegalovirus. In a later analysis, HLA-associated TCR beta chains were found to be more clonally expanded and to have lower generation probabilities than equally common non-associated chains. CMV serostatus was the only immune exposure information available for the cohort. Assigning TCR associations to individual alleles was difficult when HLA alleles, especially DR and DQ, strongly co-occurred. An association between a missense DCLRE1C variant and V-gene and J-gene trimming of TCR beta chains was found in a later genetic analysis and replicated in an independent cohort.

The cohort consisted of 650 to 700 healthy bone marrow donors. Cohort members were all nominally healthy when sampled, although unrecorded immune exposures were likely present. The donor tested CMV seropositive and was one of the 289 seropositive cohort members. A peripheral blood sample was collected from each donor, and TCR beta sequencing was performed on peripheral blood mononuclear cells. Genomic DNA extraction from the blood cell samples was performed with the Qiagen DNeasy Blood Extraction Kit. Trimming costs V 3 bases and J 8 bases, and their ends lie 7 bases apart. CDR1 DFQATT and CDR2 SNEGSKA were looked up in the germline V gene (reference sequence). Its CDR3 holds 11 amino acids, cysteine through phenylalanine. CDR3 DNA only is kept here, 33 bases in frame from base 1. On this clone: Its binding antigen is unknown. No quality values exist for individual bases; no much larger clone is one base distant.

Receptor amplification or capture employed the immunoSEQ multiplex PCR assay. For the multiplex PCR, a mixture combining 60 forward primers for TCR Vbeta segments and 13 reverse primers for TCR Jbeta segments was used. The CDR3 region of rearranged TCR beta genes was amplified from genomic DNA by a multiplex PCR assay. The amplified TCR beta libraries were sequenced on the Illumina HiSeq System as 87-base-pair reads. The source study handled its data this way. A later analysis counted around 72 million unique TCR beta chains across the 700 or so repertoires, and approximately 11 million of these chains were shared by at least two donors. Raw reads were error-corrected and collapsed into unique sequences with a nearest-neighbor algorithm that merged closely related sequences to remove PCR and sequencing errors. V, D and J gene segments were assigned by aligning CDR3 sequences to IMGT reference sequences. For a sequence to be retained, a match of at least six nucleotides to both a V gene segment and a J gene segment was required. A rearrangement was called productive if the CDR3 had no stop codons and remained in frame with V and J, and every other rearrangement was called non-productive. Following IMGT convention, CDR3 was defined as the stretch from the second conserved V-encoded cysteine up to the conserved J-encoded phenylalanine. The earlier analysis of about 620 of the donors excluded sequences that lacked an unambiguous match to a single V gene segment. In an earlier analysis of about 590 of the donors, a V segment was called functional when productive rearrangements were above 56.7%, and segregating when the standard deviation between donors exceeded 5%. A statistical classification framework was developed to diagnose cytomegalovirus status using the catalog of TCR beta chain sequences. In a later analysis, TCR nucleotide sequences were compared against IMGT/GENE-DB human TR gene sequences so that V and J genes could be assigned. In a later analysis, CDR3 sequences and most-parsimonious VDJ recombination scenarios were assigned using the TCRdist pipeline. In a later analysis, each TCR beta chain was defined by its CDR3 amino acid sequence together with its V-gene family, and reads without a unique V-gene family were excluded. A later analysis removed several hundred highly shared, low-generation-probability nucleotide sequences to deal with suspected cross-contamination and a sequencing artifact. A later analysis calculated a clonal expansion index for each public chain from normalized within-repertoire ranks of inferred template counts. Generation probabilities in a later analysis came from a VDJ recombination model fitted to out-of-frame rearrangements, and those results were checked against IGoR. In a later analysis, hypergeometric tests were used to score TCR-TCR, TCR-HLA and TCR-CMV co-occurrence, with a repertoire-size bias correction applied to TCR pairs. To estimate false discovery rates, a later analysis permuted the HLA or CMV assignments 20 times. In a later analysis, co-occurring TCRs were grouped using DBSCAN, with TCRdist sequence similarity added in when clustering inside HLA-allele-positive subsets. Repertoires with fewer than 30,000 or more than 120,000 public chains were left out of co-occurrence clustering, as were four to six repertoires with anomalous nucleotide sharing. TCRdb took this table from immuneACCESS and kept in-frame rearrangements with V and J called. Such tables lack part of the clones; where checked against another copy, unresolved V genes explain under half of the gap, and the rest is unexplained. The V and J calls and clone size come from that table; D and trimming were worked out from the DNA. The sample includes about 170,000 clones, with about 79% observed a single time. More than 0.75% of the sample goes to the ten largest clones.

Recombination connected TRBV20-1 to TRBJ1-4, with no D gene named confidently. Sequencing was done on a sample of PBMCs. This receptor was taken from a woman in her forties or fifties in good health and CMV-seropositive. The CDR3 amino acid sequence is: CSASTREKLFF. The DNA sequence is TGCAGTGCTAGCACCAGGGAAAAACTGTTTTTT.